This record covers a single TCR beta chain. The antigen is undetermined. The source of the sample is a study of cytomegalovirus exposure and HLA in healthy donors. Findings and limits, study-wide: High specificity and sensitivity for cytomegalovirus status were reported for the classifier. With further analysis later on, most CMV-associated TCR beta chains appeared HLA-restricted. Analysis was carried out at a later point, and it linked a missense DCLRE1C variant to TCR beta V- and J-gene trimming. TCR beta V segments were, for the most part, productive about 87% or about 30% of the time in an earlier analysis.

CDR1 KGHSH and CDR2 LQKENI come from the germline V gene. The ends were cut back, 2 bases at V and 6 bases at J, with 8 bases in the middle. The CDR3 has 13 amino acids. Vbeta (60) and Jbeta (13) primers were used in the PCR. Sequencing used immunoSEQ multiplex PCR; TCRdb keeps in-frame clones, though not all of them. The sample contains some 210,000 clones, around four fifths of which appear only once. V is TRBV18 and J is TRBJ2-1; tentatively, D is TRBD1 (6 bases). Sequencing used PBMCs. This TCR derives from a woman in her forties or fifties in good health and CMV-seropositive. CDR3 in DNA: TGTGCCAGCTCACCAACAGGGTCCAATGAGCAGTTCTTC. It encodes CASSPTGSNEQFF.